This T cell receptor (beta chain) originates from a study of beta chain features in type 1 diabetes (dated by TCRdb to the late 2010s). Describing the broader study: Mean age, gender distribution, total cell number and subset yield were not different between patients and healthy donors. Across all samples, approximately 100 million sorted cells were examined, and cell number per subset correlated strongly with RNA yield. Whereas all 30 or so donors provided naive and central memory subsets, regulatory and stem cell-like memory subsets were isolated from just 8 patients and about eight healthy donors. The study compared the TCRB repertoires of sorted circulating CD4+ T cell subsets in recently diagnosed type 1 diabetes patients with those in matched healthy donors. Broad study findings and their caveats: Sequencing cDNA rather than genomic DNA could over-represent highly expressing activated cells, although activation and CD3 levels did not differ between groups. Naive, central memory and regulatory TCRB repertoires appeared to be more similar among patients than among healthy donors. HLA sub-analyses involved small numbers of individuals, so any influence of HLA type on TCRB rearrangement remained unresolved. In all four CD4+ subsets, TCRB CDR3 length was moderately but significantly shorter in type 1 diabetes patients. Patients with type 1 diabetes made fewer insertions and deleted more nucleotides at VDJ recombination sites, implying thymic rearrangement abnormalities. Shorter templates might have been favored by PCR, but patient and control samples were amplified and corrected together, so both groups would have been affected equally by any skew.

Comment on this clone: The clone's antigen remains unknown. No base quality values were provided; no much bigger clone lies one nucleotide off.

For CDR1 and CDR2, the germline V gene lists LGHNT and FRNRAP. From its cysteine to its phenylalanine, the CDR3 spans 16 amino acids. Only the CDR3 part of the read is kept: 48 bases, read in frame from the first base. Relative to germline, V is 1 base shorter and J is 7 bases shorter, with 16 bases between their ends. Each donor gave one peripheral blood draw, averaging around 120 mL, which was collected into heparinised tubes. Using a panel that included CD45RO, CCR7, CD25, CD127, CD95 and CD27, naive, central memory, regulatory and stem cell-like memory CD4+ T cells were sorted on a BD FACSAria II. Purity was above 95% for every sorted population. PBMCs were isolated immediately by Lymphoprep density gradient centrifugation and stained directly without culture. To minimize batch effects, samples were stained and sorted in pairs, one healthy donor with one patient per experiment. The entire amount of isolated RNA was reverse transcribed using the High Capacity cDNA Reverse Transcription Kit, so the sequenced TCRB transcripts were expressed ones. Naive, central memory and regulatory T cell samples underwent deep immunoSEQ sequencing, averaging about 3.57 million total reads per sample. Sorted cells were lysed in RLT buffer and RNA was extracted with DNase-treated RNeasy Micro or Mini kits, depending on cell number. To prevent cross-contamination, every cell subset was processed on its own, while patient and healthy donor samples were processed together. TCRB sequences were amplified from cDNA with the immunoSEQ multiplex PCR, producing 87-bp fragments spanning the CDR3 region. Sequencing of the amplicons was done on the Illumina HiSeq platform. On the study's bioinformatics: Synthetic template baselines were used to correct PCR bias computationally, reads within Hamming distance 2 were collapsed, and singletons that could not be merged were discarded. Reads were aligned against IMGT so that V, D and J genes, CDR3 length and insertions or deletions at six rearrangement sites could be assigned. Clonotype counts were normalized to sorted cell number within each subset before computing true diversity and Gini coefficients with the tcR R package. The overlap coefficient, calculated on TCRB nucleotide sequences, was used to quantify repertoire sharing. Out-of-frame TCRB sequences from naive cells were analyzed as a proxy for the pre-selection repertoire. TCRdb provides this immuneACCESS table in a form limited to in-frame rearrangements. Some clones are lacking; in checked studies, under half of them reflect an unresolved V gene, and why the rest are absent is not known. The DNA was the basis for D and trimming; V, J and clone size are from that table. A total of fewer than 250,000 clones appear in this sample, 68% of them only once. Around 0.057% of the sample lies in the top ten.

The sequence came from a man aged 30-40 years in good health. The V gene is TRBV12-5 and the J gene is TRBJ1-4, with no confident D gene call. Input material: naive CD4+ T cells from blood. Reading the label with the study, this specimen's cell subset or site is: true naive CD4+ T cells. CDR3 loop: CASGLDRGGWGEKLFF. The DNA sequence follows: TGTGCTAGTGGTTTGGACCGAGGCGGATGGGGTGAAAAACTGTTTTTT. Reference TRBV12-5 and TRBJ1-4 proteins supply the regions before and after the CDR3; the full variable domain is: DARVTQTPRHKVTEMGQEVTMRCQPILGHNTVFWYRQTMMQGLELLAYFRNRAPLDDSGMPKDRFSAEMPDATLATLKIQPSEPRDSAVYFCASGLDRGGWGEKLFFGSGTQLSVL.